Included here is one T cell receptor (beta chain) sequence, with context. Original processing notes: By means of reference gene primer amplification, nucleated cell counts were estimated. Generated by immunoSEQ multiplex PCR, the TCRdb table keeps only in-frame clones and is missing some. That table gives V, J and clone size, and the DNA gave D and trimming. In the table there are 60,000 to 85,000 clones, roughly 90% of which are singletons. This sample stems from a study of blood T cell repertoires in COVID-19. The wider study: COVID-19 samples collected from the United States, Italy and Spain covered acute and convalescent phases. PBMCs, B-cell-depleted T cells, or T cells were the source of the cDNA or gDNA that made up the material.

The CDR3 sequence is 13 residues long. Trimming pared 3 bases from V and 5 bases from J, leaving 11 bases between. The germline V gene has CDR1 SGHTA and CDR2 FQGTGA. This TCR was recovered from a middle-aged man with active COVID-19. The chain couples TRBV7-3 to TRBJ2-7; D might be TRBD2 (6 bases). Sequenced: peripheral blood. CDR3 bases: TGTGCCAGCAGCTTGGGACTGGGGAACGAGCAGTACTTC. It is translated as CASSLGLGNEQYF.